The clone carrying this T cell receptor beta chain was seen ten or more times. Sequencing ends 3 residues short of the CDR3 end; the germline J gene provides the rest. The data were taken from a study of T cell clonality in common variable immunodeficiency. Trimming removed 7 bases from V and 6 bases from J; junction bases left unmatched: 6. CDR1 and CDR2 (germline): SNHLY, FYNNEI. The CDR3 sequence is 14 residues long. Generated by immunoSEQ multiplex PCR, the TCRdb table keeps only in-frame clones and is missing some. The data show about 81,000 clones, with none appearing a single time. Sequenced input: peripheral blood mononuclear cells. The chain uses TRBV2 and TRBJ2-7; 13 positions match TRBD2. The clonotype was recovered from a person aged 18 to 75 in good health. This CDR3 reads CASTKRTSGGEQYF. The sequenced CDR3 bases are TGTGCCAGCACCAAGAGGACTAGCGGGGGCGAG.